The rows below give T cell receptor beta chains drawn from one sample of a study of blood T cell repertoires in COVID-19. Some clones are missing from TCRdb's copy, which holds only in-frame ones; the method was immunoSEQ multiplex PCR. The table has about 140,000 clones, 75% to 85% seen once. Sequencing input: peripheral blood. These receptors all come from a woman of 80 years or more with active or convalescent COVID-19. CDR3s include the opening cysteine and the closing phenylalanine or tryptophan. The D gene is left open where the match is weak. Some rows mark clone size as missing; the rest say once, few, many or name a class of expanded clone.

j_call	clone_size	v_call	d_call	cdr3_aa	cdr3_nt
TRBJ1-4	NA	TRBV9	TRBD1	CASSVDRGLFEKLFF	TGTGCCAGCAGCGTGGACAGGGGGCTTTTTGAAAAACTGTTTTTT
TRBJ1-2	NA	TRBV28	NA	CASSFRKQGKGSYTF	TGTGCCAGCAGTTTTAGAAAACAGGGTAAGGGGAGCTACACCTTC
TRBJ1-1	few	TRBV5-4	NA	CASSLGGGARSAGGFTEAFF	TGTGCCAGCAGCTTGGGCGGGGGGGCCAGATCGGCCGGGGGATTCACTGAAGCTTTCTTT
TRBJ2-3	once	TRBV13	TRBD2	CASSLRTSGGSSTDTQYF	TGTGCCAGCAGCTTACGGACTAGCGGGGGGTCTAGCACAGATACGCAGTATTTT
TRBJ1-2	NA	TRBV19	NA	CASVTGTGTGWHGYTF	TGTGCCTCAGTAACGGGGACCGGAACAGGGTGGCATGGCTACACCTTC
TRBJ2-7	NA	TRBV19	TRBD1	CASRLADRDEQYF	TGTGCCAGTAGGCTCGCGGACAGGGACGAGCAGTACTTC
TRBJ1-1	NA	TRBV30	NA	CALGRGSNTEAFF	TGTGCCCTGGGGAGGGGTTCGAACACTGAAGCTTTCTTT
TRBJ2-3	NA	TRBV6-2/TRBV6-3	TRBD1	CASSYSNRGPDTQYF	TGTGCCAGCAGTTACTCGAACAGGGGGCCAGATACGCAGTATTTT
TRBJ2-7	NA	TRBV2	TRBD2	CASSSLRGGLSPF	TGTGCCAGCAGCTCGCTCCGGGGGGGACTCTCTCCCTTC
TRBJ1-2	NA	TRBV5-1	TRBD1	CASSEDRIRGYTF	TGCGCCAGCAGCGAGGACAGGATTCGGGGCTACACCTTC
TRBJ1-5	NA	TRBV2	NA	CASSLVRGGNQPQHF	TGTGCCAGCAGCTTGGTTCGCGGGGGCAATCAGCCCCAGCATTTT
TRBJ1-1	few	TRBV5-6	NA	CASSLVATEAFF	TGTGCCAGCAGCTTGGTGGCCACTGAAGCTTTCTTT
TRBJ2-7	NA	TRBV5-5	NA	CASSSPNRDLYF	TGTGCCAGCAGCTCACCTAACAGGGATTTGTACTTC
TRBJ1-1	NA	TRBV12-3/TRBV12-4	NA	CASSLGGNTEAFF	TGTGCCAGCAGTCTGGGGGGTAACACTGAAGCTTTCTTT
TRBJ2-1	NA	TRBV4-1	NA	CASSQDTPPYNEQFF	TGCGCCAGCAGCCAAGATACACCGCCCTACAATGAGCAGTTCTTC
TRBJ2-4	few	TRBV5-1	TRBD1	CASSRTGGGNIQYF	TGCGCCAGCAGCCGGACAGGGGGCGGAAACATTCAGTACTTC
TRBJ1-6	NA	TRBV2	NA	CASETDSSYNSPLHF	TGTGCCAGCGAGACAGACAGCTCCTATAATTCACCCCTCCACTTT
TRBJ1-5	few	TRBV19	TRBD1	CASSREDRGSQPQHF	TGTGCCAGTAGTAGAGAAGACAGGGGAAGCCAGCCCCAGCATTTT
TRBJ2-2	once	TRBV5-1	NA	CASSPGTLNTGELFF	TGCGCCAGCAGCCCCGGGACACTAAACACCGGGGAGCTGTTTTTT
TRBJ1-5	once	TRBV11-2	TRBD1	CASSWTGNSNQPQHF	TGTGCCAGCAGCTGGACAGGGAACAGCAATCAGCCCCAGCATTTT
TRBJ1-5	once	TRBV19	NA	CASSIPNRDKYQPQHF	TGTGCCAGTAGCATCCCAAATAGGGACAAATATCAGCCCCAGCATTTT
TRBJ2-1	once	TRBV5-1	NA	CASSAVAGLINEQFF	TGCGCCAGCAGCGCTGTGGCGGGGTTGATTAATGAGCAGTTCTTC
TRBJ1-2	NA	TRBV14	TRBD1	CASSQRTGGAGGYTF	TGTGCCAGCAGCCAGAGGACAGGGGGCGCGGGAGGCTACACCTTC
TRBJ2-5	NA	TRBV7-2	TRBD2	CASSQGLAGSGTQYF	TGTGCCAGCAGCCAGGGACTAGCGGGGTCAGGGACCCAGTACTTC
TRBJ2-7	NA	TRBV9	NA	CASSVGRLPYEQYF	TGTGCCAGCAGCGTAGGCAGACTTCCCTACGAGCAGTACTTC
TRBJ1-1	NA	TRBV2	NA	CAETGKVRTEAFF	TGTGCCGAGACAGGAAAGGTTAGAACTGAAGCTTTCTTT
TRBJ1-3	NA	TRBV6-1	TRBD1	CASSDRRGRGRPTSGNTIYF	TGTGCCAGCAGTGACCGCCGGGGCAGGGGGCGGCCAACTTCTGGAAACACCATATATTTT
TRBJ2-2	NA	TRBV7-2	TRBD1	CASSGGQGTGELFF	TGTGCCAGCAGCGGAGGACAGGGTACCGGGGAGCTGTTTTTT
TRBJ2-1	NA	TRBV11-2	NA	CASSLGVGGYNEQFF	TGTGCCAGCAGCTTAGGGGTCGGGGGCTACAATGAGCAGTTCTTC
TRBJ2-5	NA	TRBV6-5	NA	CASTVDYQETQYF	TGTGCCAGCACCGTGGACTACCAAGAGACCCAGTACTTC
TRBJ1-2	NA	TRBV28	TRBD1	CASSEPGQGRYYYGYTF	TGTGCCAGCAGTGAACCGGGACAGGGTAGATATTATTATGGCTACACCTTC
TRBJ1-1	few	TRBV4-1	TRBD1	CASSHTGLDRATLNTEAFF	TGCGCCAGCAGCCACACCGGCCTGGACAGGGCTACCTTGAACACTGAAGCTTTCTTT
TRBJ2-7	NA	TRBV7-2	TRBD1	CASSLAGGTGDHEQYF	TGTGCCAGCAGCTTAGCGGGGGGGACAGGGGACCACGAGCAGTACTTC
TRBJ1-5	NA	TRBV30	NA	CAWSLLPGQPQHF	TGTGCCTGGAGCCTCCTCCCGGGTCAGCCCCAGCATTTT
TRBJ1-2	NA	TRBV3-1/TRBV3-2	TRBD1	CASSQAQYRGGYTF	TGTGCCAGCAGCCAAGCCCAATACAGGGGCGGCTACACCTTC
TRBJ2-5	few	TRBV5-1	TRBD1	CASSAQGRETQYF	TGCGCCAGCAGCGCACAGGGGAGAGAGACCCAGTACTTC
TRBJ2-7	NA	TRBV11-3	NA	CASSSRDFPYEQYF	TGTGCCAGCAGCTCCCGGGACTTCCCCTACGAGCAGTACTTC
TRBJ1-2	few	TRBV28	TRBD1	CASSRTGYGYTF	TGTGCCAGCAGTCGGACAGGGTATGGCTACACCTTC
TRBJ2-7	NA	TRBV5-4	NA	CASSFLALSDEQYF	TGTGCCAGCAGCTTTCTAGCCTTGAGCGACGAGCAGTACTTC
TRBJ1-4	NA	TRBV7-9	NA	CASSLDGGATNEKLFF	TGTGCCAGCAGCTTAGATGGCGGGGCAACTAATGAAAAACTGTTTTTT
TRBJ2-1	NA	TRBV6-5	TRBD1	CASTHPGTGGHEQFF	TGTGCCAGCACCCACCCCGGGACAGGGGGTCATGAGCAGTTCTTC
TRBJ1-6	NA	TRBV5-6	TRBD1	CASSLEADRNNSPLHF	TGTGCCAGCAGCTTGGAGGCGGACAGGAATAATTCACCCCTCCACTTT
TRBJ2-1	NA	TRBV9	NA	CASSEGQVSYNEQFF	TGTGCCAGCAGCGAGGGGCAGGTTTCCTACAATGAGCAGTTCTTC
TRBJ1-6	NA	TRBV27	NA	CASSSSYNSPLHF	TGTGCCAGCAGTTCTTCCTATAATTCACCCCTCCACTTT
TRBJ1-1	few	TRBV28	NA	CASSDNMNTEAFF	TGTGCCAGCAGTGACAACATGAACACTGAAGCTTTCTTT
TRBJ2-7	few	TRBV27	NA	CASSLTRAPLEQYF	TGTGCCAGCAGTTTAACCAGGGCCCCCCTCGAGCAGTACTTC
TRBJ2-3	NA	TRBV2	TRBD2	CASSGGGTDTQYF	TGTGCCAGCAGCGGCGGGGGGACAGATACGCAGTATTTT
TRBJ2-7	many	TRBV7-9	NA	CASSPHEGRGAYEQYF	TGTGCCAGCAGCCCCCACGAGGGCAGGGGGGCCTACGAGCAGTACTTC
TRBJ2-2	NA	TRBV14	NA	CASSLQDPGTGELFF	TGTGCCAGCAGCCTACAGGATCCTGGCACCGGGGAGCTGTTTTTT
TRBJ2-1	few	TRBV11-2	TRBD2	CASSLVAGGGGSYNEQFF	TGTGCCAGCAGCTTAGTTGCGGGGGGTGGTGGCTCCTACAATGAGCAGTTCTTC
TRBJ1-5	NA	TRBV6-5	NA	CASSLGGINQPQHF	TGTGCCAGCAGTTTGGGAGGGATCAATCAGCCCCAGCATTTT
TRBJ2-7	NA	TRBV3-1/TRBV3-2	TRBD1	CASSPRSGQGESSYEQYF	TGTGCCAGCAGCCCTAGATCGGGACAGGGGGAAAGCTCCTACGAGCAGTACTTC
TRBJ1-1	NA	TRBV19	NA	CASSPDRILTTEAFF	TGTGCCAGTAGTCCTGACAGAATCCTTACCACTGAAGCTTTCTTT
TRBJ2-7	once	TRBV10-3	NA	CASGGDSRVEQYF	TGTGCCAGTGGGGGCGACTCGAGGGTCGAGCAGTACTTC
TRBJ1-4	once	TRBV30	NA	CAWRRLGAGDNEKLFF	TGTGCCTGGAGACGCCTCGGGGCAGGGGATAATGAAAAACTGTTTTTT